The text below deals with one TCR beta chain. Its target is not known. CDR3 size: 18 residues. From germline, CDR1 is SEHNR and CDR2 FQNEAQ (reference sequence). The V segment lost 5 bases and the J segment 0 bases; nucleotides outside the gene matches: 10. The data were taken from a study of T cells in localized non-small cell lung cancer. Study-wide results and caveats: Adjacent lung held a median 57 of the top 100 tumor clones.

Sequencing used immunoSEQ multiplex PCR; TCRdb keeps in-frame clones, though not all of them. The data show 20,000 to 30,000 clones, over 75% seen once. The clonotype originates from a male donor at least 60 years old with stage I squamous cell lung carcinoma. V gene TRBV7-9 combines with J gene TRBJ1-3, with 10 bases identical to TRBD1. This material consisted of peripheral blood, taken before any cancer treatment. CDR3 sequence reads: CASSRGRQGAFSGNTIYF. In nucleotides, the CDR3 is TGTGCCAGCAGCCGGGGTCGACAGGGGGCTTTCTCTGGAAACACCATATATTTT.